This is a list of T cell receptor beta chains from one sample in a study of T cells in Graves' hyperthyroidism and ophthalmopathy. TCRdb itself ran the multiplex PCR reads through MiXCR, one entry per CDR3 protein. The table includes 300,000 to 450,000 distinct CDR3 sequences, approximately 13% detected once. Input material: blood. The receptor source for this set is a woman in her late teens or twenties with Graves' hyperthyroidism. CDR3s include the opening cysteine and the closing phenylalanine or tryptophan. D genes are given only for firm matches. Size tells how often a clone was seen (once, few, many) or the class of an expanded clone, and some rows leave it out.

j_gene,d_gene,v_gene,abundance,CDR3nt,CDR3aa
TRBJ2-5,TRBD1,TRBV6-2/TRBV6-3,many,TGTGCCAGCAGTATGATTCCAGGGGGACAAGAGACCCAGTACTTC,CASSMIPGGQETQYF
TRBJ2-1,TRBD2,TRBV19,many,TGTGCCAGTAGTATGGGACTAGAGATCTATGAGCAGTTCTTC,CASSMGLEIYEQFF
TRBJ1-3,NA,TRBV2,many,TGTGCCAGCAGAACAGGGTGGGGAAACACCATATATTTT,CASRTGWGNTIYF
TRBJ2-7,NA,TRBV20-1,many,TGCAGTGCTAGAGATTACGGGGGAGACTACGAGCAGTACTTC,CSARDYGGDYEQYF
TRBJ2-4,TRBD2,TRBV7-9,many,TGTGCCAGCAGCTTGTCGGGCGGGGGAGACATTCAGTACTTC,CASSLSGGGDIQYF
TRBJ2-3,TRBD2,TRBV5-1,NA,TGCGCCGGCAGCCTGAGGGCGAGCGGGACTAGCACAGATACGCAGTATTTT,CAGSLRASGTSTDTQYF
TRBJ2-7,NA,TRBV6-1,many,TGTGCCAGCAGCAGGTTCAGGGGCTACGAGCAGTACTTC,CASSRFRGYEQYF
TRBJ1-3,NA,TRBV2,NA,TGTGCCAGCAGTGAATACCCTGGAAACACCATATATTTT,CASSEYPGNTIYF
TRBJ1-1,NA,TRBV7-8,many,TGTGCCAGCAGCTTAGCAGGCGTTGTGAACACTGAAGCTTTCTTT,CASSLAGVVNTEAFF
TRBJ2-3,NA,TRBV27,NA,TGTGCCAGCAGTTTTTGGCCCCCCGGCAATCAGCCCCAGTATTTT,CASSFWPPGNQPQYF
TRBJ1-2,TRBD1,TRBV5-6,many,TGTGCCAGCAGTTATACAGGGGGCCATGGCTACACCTTC,CASSYTGGHGYTF
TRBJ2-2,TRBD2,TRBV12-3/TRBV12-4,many,TGTGCCAGCAGTGGGGGGCTAGCGGGGAACACCGGGGAGCTGTTTTTT,CASSGGLAGNTGELFF
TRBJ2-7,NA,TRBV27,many,TGTGCCAGCAGCATGACAACCTCCTACGAGCAGTACTTC,CASSMTTSYEQYF
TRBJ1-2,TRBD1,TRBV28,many,TGTGCCAGCAGTTTCCCCAGGGGGAACGGCTATGGCTACACCTTC,CASSFPRGNGYGYTF
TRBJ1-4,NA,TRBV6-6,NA,TGTGCCAGCAGTTACTCGAGAGGGGGGAATGAAAAACTGTTTTTT,CASSYSRGGNEKLFF
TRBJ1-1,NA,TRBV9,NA,TGTGCCAGCAGCGTACAAGTGGACACTGAAGCTTTCTTT,CASSVQVDTEAFF
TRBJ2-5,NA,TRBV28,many,TGTGCCAGCAGTTTAAGAGGCCTCTCAGGGTTAGCAGAGACCCAGTACTTC,CASSLRGLSGLAETQYF
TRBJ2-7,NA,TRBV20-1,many,TGCAGTGCGAGAGCACCTGGAGGAAATACCTACGAGCAGTACTTC,CSARAPGGNTYEQYF
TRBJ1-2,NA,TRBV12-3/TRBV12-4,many,TGTGCCAACGAACTCCCAACTAACTATGGCTACACCTTC,CANELPTNYGYTF
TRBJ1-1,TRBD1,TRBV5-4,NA,TGTGCCAGCAGCTTCCGGGACAGGGGGCAGTACACTGAAGCTTTCTTT,CASSFRDRGQYTEAFF